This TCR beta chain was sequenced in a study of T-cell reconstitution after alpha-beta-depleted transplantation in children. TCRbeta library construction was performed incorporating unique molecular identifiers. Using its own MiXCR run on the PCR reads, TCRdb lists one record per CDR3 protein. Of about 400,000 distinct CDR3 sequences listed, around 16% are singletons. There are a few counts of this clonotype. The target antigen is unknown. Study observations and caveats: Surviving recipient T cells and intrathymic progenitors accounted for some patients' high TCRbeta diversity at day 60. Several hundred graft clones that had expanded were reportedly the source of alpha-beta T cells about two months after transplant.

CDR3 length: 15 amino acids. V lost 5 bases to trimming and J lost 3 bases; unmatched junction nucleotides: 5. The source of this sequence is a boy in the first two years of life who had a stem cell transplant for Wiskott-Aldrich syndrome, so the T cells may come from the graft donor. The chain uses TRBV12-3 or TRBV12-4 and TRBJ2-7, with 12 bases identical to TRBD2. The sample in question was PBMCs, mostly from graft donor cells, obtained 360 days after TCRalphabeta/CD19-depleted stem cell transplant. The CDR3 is CASSPAGLAGYEQYF. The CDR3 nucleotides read TGTGCCAGCAGTCCAGCGGGACTAGCGGGCTACGAGCAGTACTTC.